This T cell receptor (beta chain) was recorded in a study of blood T cell repertoires in COVID-19. For the study at large: COVID-19 samples, acute and convalescent, were from the United States, Italy and Spain. Nucleic acid was either cDNA or gDNA, and it came from T cells, B-cell-depleted T cells, or PBMCs.

Profiling relied on immunoSEQ multiplex PCR, and the TCRdb table lists in-frame clones only, not all of them. This sample has under 200,000 clones; approximately 88% occur once, and the top ten carry approximately 6.6%. Before being deemed recovered, Cohort 3 donors had two negative PCRs, clearance, or symptom resolution. This sequence was found in a woman aged 45-59 years who had recovered from COVID-19. Sequencing was done on a sample of PBMCs or T cells enriched from blood (not recorded which).

DNA for the CDR3: TGTGCCAGCAGCAGTGGACAGGTGGTTTTCGGGAATCAGCCCCAGCATTTT. Amino acid sequence: CASSSGQVVFGNQPQHF. The chain employs TRBV5-8 and TRBJ1-5, with 7 bases lining up with TRBD1. The CDR3 length is 17 residues. V shed 4 bases, J shed 4 bases, and the junction held 14 bases outside the gene matches. Germline V gives CDR1 SGHTS, CDR2 YDEGEE.